Presented here are 3 T cell receptor beta chains from one specimen sequenced in a study of molecular identifiers for immune sequencing clone quantification. TCRdb re-analysed the PCR reads in MiXCR, keeping a single row per CDR3 protein. This sample yields over 600,000 distinct CDR3 sequences, of which 20% are seen a single time; around 0.9% belongs to the top ten. Specimen: naive CD8+ T cells from blood, with Jurkat cell RNA spiked in. Subset in this sample: FACS-sorted CD8+CD4-CCR7+CD45RA+ naive T cells. The origin of the receptors is a human donor in good health. Some libraries in this study had Jurkat cell RNA spiked in.

The gene calls are TRBV6-5 and TRBJ2-7; either TRBD1 or TRBD2 may supply D (6 bases each). Per germline, CDR1 MNHEY and CDR2 SVGAGI. V was clipped by 0 bases and J by 3 bases, with 15 bases between them. The CDR3 totals 16 residues. CDR3 sequence reads: CASSYSISEGGYEQYF. CDR3 nucleotides: TGTGCCAGCAGTTACTCGATTTCAGAGGGGGGCTACGAGCAGTACTTC.

As concerns this clonotype: Germline and junction disagree at one end, which may indicate a read error. V is TRBV6-5 and J is TRBJ1-1; maybe TRBD1 (6 bases). The CDR3 loop spans 17 amino acids. Per germline, CDR1 MNHEY and CDR2 SVGAGI. In nucleotides, the CDR3 is TGTGCCGGCAGTTACCAACGACAGGCACCGTTCGGGACTGAAGCTTTCTTT. Protein: CAGSYQRQAPFGTEAFF.

This clonotype was seen only once. Possible read error: a much larger clone is one base away. This rearrangement joins TRBV29-1 to TRBJ1-2; D is unresolved. The germline gives CDR1 SQVTM, CDR2 ANQGSEA. Trimming removed 7 bases at V and 9 bases at J, with 15 bases between. The CDR3 has 11 amino acids. CDR3 residues: CSADSGISYTF. In nucleotides, the CDR3 is TGCAGCGCCGATTCCGGCATTAGCTACACCTTC.